Each of the 10 T cell receptor beta chains below was sequenced from the same sample in a study of vaccination and CD4 T cells after COVID-19. As for treatment: approximately 9-day PBMC culture with coronavirus spike peptide pools or control peptides (ViraFEST assay). Their recognized antigens are unknown. Cultured CD4+ T cells had their DNA profiled by the Oncomine TCR Beta short-read assay. TCRdb used MiXCR to reprocess the PCR reads, holding one entry per CDR3 protein. This table has about 16,000 distinct CDR3 sequences, around 80% appearing once. The starting material was CD4+ T cells from blood, cultured in vitro, obtained after SARS-CoV-2 vaccination. The source of these receptors is a human donor who received a COVID-19 vaccine.

In this sample, this clonotype is medium-sized (0.01 to 0.1%). CDR3 protein: CASSEGGSDTGELFF. DNA of the CDR3: TGTGCCAGCAGTGAAGGGGGCAGCGACACCGGGGAGCTGTTTTTT. J is TRBJ2-2 and V is TRBV6-1; possible D gene TRBD1, 5 bases. Trimming took off 1 base at V and 3 bases at J, with 9 bases between the two ends. The CDR3 runs 15 residues. The germline CDR1 and CDR2 sequences are MNHNS and SASEGT.

The chain couples TRBV12-3 or TRBV12-4 to TRBJ1-1; 7 bases are shared with TRBD1. V gave up 7 bases and J gave up 5 bases; unmatched junction bases: 13. The CDR3 spans 15 residues. The CDR3 region is CASTSSRGARTEAFF. DNA for the CDR3: TGTGCCAGCACCTCCTCCAGGGGGGCTCGGACTGAAGCTTTCTTT.

The chain couples TRBV7-2 to TRBJ2-3; 13 nucleotides agree with TRBD2. The junction had 16 bases not matched to a gene; V was cut back by 4 bases and J by 0 bases. Germline assignment: CDR1 SGHTA and CDR2 FQGNSA. The CDR3 is 21 residues long. Written as DNA, the CDR3 is TGTGCCAGCAGCTCCTCGATAAGACTAGCGGGGGGACCACGAAGCACAGATACGCAGTATTTT. It yields the protein CASSSSIRLAGGPRSTDTQYF.

V usage is TRBV20-1 and J usage is TRBJ2-5; D may correspond to TRBD1 or TRBD2 (6 bases each). Trimming removed 7 bases at V and 2 bases at J, with 14 bases between. This CDR3 spans 13 amino acids. Germline V lookup: CDR1 DFQATT, CDR2 SNEGSKA (reference sequence). The CDR3 bases are TGCAGTGGAAGGGGGGAGCCACAAGAGACCCAGTACTTC. Translated: CSGRGEPQETQYF.

J is TRBJ1-2 and V is TRBV20-1, with 8 bases fitting TRBD1. This CDR3 spans 14 amino acids. With V trimmed by 5 bases and J by 2 bases, 7 bases remained unmatched. Germline values: CDR1 DFQATT, CDR2 SNEGSKA (reference sequence). Here the CDR3 DNA reads TGCAGTGCTGGACAGGGAATATTGAACTATGGCTACACCTTC. Amino acids: CSAGQGILNYGYTF.

This clonotype was seen a single time. J is TRBJ1-2 and V is TRBV6-1; D is possibly TRBD1 (5 bases). CDR3 length equals 12 residues. Germline V gene lookup returns CDR1 MNHNS and CDR2 SASEGT. V was pared by 0 bases and J by 8 bases, with 7 bases between. The CDR3: CASSEAGGGYTF. The CDR3 DNA reads TGTGCCAGCAGTGAAGCCGGGGGAGGCTACACCTTC.

The rearrangement links TRBV19 to TRBJ1-1; D is uncertain. The ends were cut back, 4 bases at V and 4 bases at J, with 16 bases in the middle. Germline values: CDR1 LNHDA, CDR2 SQIVND (reference sequence). The CDR3 length is 15 residues. CDR3 sequence reads: CASSSRPDLGTEAFF. CDR3 bases: TGTGCCAGTAGTAGCCGACCCGATTTGGGCACTGAAGCTTTCTTT.

In this sample, this clonotype turned up once. This chain uses TRBV30 with TRBJ1-6; unclear D gene. The V end lost 4 bases, the J end lost 3 bases, and 13 bases lay between the germline ends. Germline V gives CDR1 GTSNPN, CDR2 SVGIG (reference sequence). CDR3 length: 15 amino acids. CDR3 nucleotides: TGTGCCTGGATGAATGGGAACTTCTATAATTCACCCCTCCACTTT. This translates into CAWMNGNFYNSPLHF.

This clonotype rates as medium-sized (0.01 to 0.1%). The rearrangement links TRBV20-1 to TRBJ1-5; 7 nucleotides match TRBD1. Germline lookup yields CDR1 DFQATT and CDR2 SNEGSKA (reference sequence). This CDR3 has 14 residues. With 6 bases clipped from V and 3 bases from J, the junction kept 8 bases outside the gene matches. The chain's CDR3 is CSAPSTGTNQPQHF. The CDR3 DNA reads as TGCAGTGCCCCATCGACAGGGACCAATCAGCCCCAGCATTTT.

The rearrangement links TRBV6-4 to TRBJ2-1; D may be TRBD2 (6 bases). The V gene lost 4 bases and the J gene lost 6 bases, with 16 bases spanning the gap. Germline CDR1 and CDR2: MRHNA and SNTAGT. There are 15 residues in the CDR3. The CDR3 coding sequence is TGTGCCAGCAGTGTGTCGCGGAACGGGGGCAATGAGCAGTTCTTC. Its translation is CASSVSRNGGNEQFF.